This T cell receptor beta chain was observed in a study of shared clonotypes between healthy human individuals. In this sample, this clone turned up once. The germline V gene encodes CDR1 SGHTA and CDR2 FQGNSA. This CDR3 region has 12 residues. The V end lost 1 base, the J end lost 8 bases, and 7 bases lay between the germline ends. For sorted subsets, about 200 ng DNA per replicate equaled around 28,000 T cell genomes. The method was immunoSEQ multiplex PCR; TCRdb's version includes in-frame clones alone and lacks a portion of them. The sample contains roughly 1 million clones, around 75% of which appear only once.

The chain couples TRBV7-2 to TRBJ2-3; a weak D match, TRBD1 (5 bases). This clonotype was obtained from a young man in good health. The sequencing input was memory CD4+ T cells sorted from blood. The sample's subset: CD45RA-negative fraction. CDR3 sequence: CASSLDRTTQYF. CDR3 DNA: TGTGCCAGCAGCTTAGACAGGACTACGCAGTATTTT.